This T cell receptor (beta chain) derives from a study of cytomegalovirus exposure and HLA in healthy donors. Amplification used 60 Vbeta primers and 13 Jbeta primers. Profiling relied on immunoSEQ multiplex PCR, and the TCRdb table lists in-frame clones only, not all of them. The repertoire includes 150,000 to 250,000 clones, around 86% of them detected once, and roughly 6% sits in the top ten. Trimming took 3 bases from V and 5 from J; bases not matched to a gene: 7. Looked up from germline, CDR1 is SGDLS and CDR2 is YYNGEE. CDR3 length: 15 residues. The clonotype was recovered from a woman in her fifties or sixties in good health and CMV-seropositive. Sequencing input: PBMCs. The rearrangement links TRBV9 to TRBJ1-4; 7 nucleotides match TRBD1. The CDR3 sequence is CASSERGTANEKLFF. The CDR3 DNA follows: TGTGCCAGCAGCGAACGAGGGACAGCGAATGAAAAACTGTTTTTT.